These 8 T cell receptor beta chains were all obtained from the same sample, sequenced in a study of monozygotic twins with inflammatory bowel disease. Using the 5' RACE reads, TCRdb records one entry per CDR3 protein without DNA. The sample table sets out roughly 330,000 distinct CDR3 sequences. Material: blood. Source of these receptors: a human donor with ulcerative colitis or Crohn's disease, or a healthy co-twin of an affected twin (not recorded which).

This chain connects TRBV5-1 to TRBJ1-4. CDR1 is SGHRS, CDR2 YFSETQ, per germline. The CDR3 is 16 amino acids. CDR3 region: CARQGITVIRNEKLFF.

This chain connects TRBV20-1 to TRBJ2-7; TCRdb's assignment of TRBD2 cannot be checked, as there is no DNA. This CDR3 comprises 15 residues. CDR1 and CDR2 (germline): DFQATT, SNEGSKA (reference sequence). The CDR3 loop is CSARPPGLGSYEQYF.

The rearrangement links TRBV7-9 to TRBJ2-4; the TCRdb D gene call, TRBD1, has no DNA to confirm it. This CDR3 spans 13 amino acids. Germline V lookup: CDR1 SEHNR, CDR2 FQNEAQ (reference sequence). The CDR3 spells CASSLGEKNIQYF.

V is TRBV3-1 and J is TRBJ2-7. The germline gives CDR1 LGHDT, CDR2 YNNKEL (reference sequence). The CDR3 length is 14 residues. The CDR3 loop reads CASSYSGSANEQYF.

This sequence joins TRBV18 and TRBJ2-7; TCRdb's assignment of TRBD2 cannot be checked, as there is no DNA. Germline V CDR1 and CDR2: KGHSH, LQKENI. The CDR3 loop spans 14 amino acids. This CDR3 reads CASSPPGLDYEQYF. The full variable domain, rest sourced from reference TRBV18 and TRBJ2-7, is NAGVMQNPRHLVRRRGQEARLRCSPMKGHSHVYWYRQLPEEGLKFMVYLQKENIIDESGMPKERFSAEFPKEGPSILRIQQVVRGDSAAYFCASSPPGLDYEQYFGPGTRLTVT.

This rearrangement joins TRBV12-3 or TRBV12-4 to TRBJ2-2; TCRdb's assignment of TRBD1 cannot be checked, as there is no DNA. The CDR3 loop spans 14 amino acids. CDR3 sequence reads: CASSFGGYDGELFF.

This chain uses TRBV2 with TRBJ2-7; TCRdb returns TRBD1, unconfirmable since there is no DNA. The CDR3 covers 14 residues. CDR1 is SNHLY, CDR2 FYNNEI, per germline. The CDR3 loop reads CASSGRQGNAEQYF. The whole variable domain, remainder taken from reference TRBV2 and TRBJ2-7, is EPEVTQTPSHQVTQMGQEVILRCVPISNHLYFYWYRQILGQKVEFLVSFYNNEISEKSEIFDDQFSVERPDGSNFTLKIRSTKLEDSAMYFCASSGRQGNAEQYFGPGTRLTVT.

CDR3 residues: CSATSGGFQETQYF. The V call is TRBV29-1, the J call TRBJ2-5; TCRdb outputs TRBD2, but without DNA this stays unchecked. The CDR3 length is 14 residues. Germline V CDR1 and CDR2: SQVTM, ANQGSEA.